This T cell receptor beta chain was sequenced during a study of blood T cell repertoires in COVID-19. Study at large: Samples of COVID-19 (acute and convalescent) were obtained from the United States, Italy and Spain. PBMCs, B-cell-depleted T cells, or T cells were the source of the cDNA or gDNA that made up the material.

Enrolled during active infection, Seattle patients were then followed longitudinally. Sequencing was performed with immunoSEQ multiplex PCR; in TCRdb, only in-frame clones are kept and a portion is missing. The data show 250,000 to 300,000 clones, around 90% seen once. CDR3 length: 14 residues. The V end was cut by 5 bases, the J end by 12 bases, with 20 bases between. The V gene's germline CDR1 is MNHEY and CDR2 SVGEGT. The chain uses TRBV6-2 or TRBV6-3 and TRBJ2-1; tentatively, D is TRBD1 (7 bases). The TCR sequence derives from a woman aged 55-75 years with COVID-19, enrolled during active disease. The sequenced material came from peripheral blood. As DNA, the CDR3 is TGTGCCAGCAGTCAGGGGGGCCGGAGTTACGGGCAGTTCTTC. This translates into CASSQGGRSYGQFF.